Below are 30 T cell receptor beta chains sequenced from a single sample in a study of cytomegalovirus exposure and HLA in healthy donors. The PCR used 60 Vbeta and 13 Jbeta primers. Only in-frame clones appear in the TCRdb table, and some are missing; sequencing was by immunoSEQ multiplex PCR. The top ten hold over 3% of the sample, which has about 99,000 clones, around 77% seen once. The sample comprised PBMCs. The receptor source for this set is a man in his forties in good health and CMV-seronegative.

This clone has just a few counts. The V and J genes are TRBV6-1 and TRBJ2-7, with TRBD2 identical over 7 bases. The germline CDR1 and CDR2 sequences are MNHNS and SASEGT. Trimming at V came to 6 bases and at J to 0 bases, leaving 5 bases not matched to a gene. The CDR3 extends over 14 amino acids. In nucleotides, the CDR3 is TGTGCCAGCAGCCCCGGGAGGAGCTCCTACGAGCAGTACTTC. This codes for CASSPGRSSYEQYF.

The chain links TRBV7-9 to TRBJ2-3, with D maybe TRBD2 (5 bases). This CDR3 spans 13 amino acids. CDR1 and CDR2 (germline): SEHNR, FQNEAQ (reference sequence). The ends were cut back, 5 bases at V and 4 bases at J, with 10 bases in the middle. The CDR3 region is CASSREGPDTQYF. The CDR3 DNA is TGTGCCAGCAGCCGCGAGGGCCCAGATACGCAGTATTTT. Drawing the rest from reference TRBV7-9 and TRBJ2-3, the complete variable domain is DTGVSQNPRHKITKRGQNVTFRCDPISEHNRLYWYRQTLGQGPEFLTYFQNEAQLEKSRLLSDRFSAERPKGSFSTLEIQRTEQGDSAMYLCASSREGPDTQYFGPGTRLTVL.

V usage is TRBV5-4 and J usage is TRBJ1-4; possible D gene TRBD1, 5 bases. The germline gives CDR1 SGHNT, CDR2 YYREEE (reference sequence). V was clipped by 2 bases and J by 11 bases, with 19 bases between them. This CDR3 has 15 amino acids. CDR3 coding DNA: TGTGCCAGCAGCTTCGGCGGGGCCGAGGATTTGAAACTGTTTTTT. Translating it yields CASSFGGAEDLKLFF.

The gene calls are TRBV25-1 and TRBJ1-1, with 8 bases that match TRBD1. CDR3 length: 14 amino acids. V trimming: 2 bases; J trimming: 7 bases; junction bases outside the gene matches: 6. CDR1 is MGHDK, CDR2 SYGVNS, per germline. The CDR3 sequence is CASSEARGRGEAFF. The CDR3 DNA reads as TGTGCCAGCAGTGAAGCCAGGGGGCGCGGTGAAGCTTTCTTT.

The CDR3 region is CASSVESANQPQHF. In DNA, the CDR3 is TGTGCCAGCAGCGTAGAGTCCGCGAATCAGCCCCAGCATTTT. The V gene is TRBV9, the J gene TRBJ1-5; D is unresolved. The CDR3 loop spans 14 amino acids. Germline V gene lookup returns CDR1 SGDLS and CDR2 YYNGEE. Trimming left V 0 bases short and J 4 bases short, with 8 bases between. Complete variable domain (other parts from reference TRBV9 and TRBJ1-5): DSGVTQTPKHLITATGQRVTLRCSPRSGDLSVYWYQQSLDQGLQFLIQYYNGEERAKGNILERFSAQQFPDLHSELNLSSLELGDSALYFCASSVESANQPQHFGDGTRLSIL.

V usage is TRBV4-2 and J usage is TRBJ1-2; weak D call: TRBD1 (5 bases). V was shortened by 0 bases and J by 0 bases, with 11 bases between the two germline ends. CDR3 size: 16 residues. Germline values: CDR1 LGHNA, CDR2 YNFKEQ. DNA of the CDR3: TGTGCCAGCAGCCAAGACGGCGGGGGGACTAACTATGGCTACACCTTC. This gives the protein CASSQDGGGTNYGYTF.

This chain uses TRBV6-6 with TRBJ2-3; 10 bases fit TRBD2. Germline CDR1 reads MNHNY; CDR2 reads SVGAGI (reference sequence). Trimming at V came to 6 bases and at J to 1 base, leaving 4 bases not matched to a gene. The CDR3 length is 15 residues. The chain's CDR3 is CASRISGGRTDTQYF. Here the CDR3 DNA reads TGTGCCAGCAGGATTAGCGGGGGGCGCACAGATACGCAGTATTTT.

The chain is built from TRBV7-3 and TRBJ2-3; 9 bases are shared with TRBD1. Germline trimming cut 0 bases from V and 2 bases from J; bases unmatched to any gene: 9. The CDR3 has 18 amino acids. The germline CDR1 and CDR2 sequences are SGHTA and FQGTGA. The CDR3, as DNA: TGTGCCAGCAGCTTAACGGCTCAACAGGGGGCCGACACAGATACGCAGTATTTT. It translates to CASSLTAQQGADTDTQYF.

The V and J genes are TRBV25-1 and TRBJ2-7; D remains unclear. The CDR3 has 10 amino acids. The ends were cut back, 6 bases at V and 3 bases at J, with 3 bases in the middle. In germline, CDR1 is MGHDK, CDR2 SYGVNS. The CDR3 DNA reads as TGTGCCAGCAGCCACTACGAGCAGTACTTC. Translated: CASSHYEQYF.

This chain joins TRBV6-6 and TRBJ2-1; no clear D gene. The germline gives CDR1 MNHNY, CDR2 SVGAGI (reference sequence). The CDR3 consists of 13 residues. V dropped 3 bases and J dropped 8 bases, with 11 bases sitting between them. CDR3 in DNA: TGTGCCAGCAGTTATCCCCCCCTCGATGAGCAGTTCTTC. This encodes CASSYPPLDEQFF.

The chain combines TRBV6-5 with TRBJ1-6, with 9 bases matching TRBD1. CDR3 size: 12 residues. Germline V gives CDR1 MNHEY, CDR2 SVGAGI. Trimming cost V 9 bases and J 13 bases; bases outside gene matches: 7. CDR3 DNA sequence: TGTGCCAGTCGGACAGGGGTTGATCCCCTCCACTTT. It yields the protein CASRTGVDPLHF.

This clone was recorded only once. The chain couples TRBV2 to TRBJ1-1; 9 positions match TRBD1. V was clipped by 4 bases and J by 5 bases; unmatched bases: 5. Germline V CDR1 and CDR2: SNHLY, FYNNEI. The CDR3 covers 14 residues. For the CDR3, the DNA is TGTGCCAGCAGTGGTGGACAGGGGAGGACTGAAGCTTTCTTT. It is translated as CASSGGQGRTEAFF.

The J gene is TRBJ2-6, the V gene TRBV7-8; a possible D gene is TRBD2 (6 bases). Per the germline V gene, CDR1 is SGHVS and CDR2 is FQNEAQ. V lost 2 bases and J 0 bases, leaving 17 bases between the germline ends. CDR3 length: 19 amino acids. CDR3 nucleotide sequence: TGTGCCAGCAGCTTATTACAAACGGGACTCTCCTCTGGGGCCAACGTCCTGACTTTC. As protein: CASSLLQTGLSSGANVLTF.

The sample holds a few counts of this clone. The V and J genes are TRBV6-6 and TRBJ1-4; D call uncertain. Trimming stripped 6 bases from V and 0 bases from J, with 11 bases between. Germline V lookup: CDR1 MNHNY, CDR2 SVGAGI (reference sequence). The CDR3 is made up of 15 amino acids. The chain's CDR3 is CASSRRLSTNEKLFF. In DNA form, the CDR3 reads TGTGCCAGCAGCCGAAGACTGTCAACTAATGAAAAACTGTTTTTT.

This clone has more than one count but fewer than ten. V is TRBV2 and J is TRBJ2-1, with 14 bases fitting TRBD2. The CDR3 loop spans 15 amino acids. The V gene's germline CDR1 is SNHLY and CDR2 FYNNEI. J gave up 8 bases and V 5 bases, and 5 bases lay outside the gene matches. CDR3 protein: CASSLGLAGVHEQFF. In DNA, the CDR3 is TGTGCCAGCAGTTTGGGACTAGCGGGAGTTCATGAGCAGTTCTTC.

In its sample, this clone was seen a few times. The rearrangement links TRBV4-1 to TRBJ1-5; tentative D call: TRBD1 (6 bases). V lost 2 bases, J lost 5 bases, and 19 bases lay in between. The CDR3 loop spans 17 amino acids. Per germline, CDR1 MGHRA and CDR2 YSYEKL. The CDR3, as DNA: TGCGCCAGCAGCCAACATAGAGGAAGACAGGCCCATCAGCCCCAGCATTTT. Amino acids: CASSQHRGRQAHQPQHF.

This clone has at least ten counts. This chain joins TRBV25-1 and TRBJ2-1; D ambiguous. The length of the CDR3 is 15 residues. The V end lost 1 base, the J end lost 0 bases, and 7 bases lay between the germline ends. Per the germline V gene, CDR1 is MGHDK and CDR2 is SYGVNS. The CDR3 DNA is TGTGCCAGCAGTGAATTCGTGAGCTCCTACAATGAGCAGTTCTTC. It yields the protein CASSEFVSSYNEQFF.

The chain recombines TRBV10-1 with TRBJ2-2, with 9 bases aligning to TRBD1. The CDR3 loop spans 15 amino acids. CDR1 and CDR2 from the germline V gene are WNHNN and SYGVQD (reference sequence). V lost 6 bases and J lost 1; bases outside the gene matches: 3. In DNA form, the CDR3 reads TGCGCCAGCAGCCGGGACAGGGAGAACACCGGGGAGCTGTTTTTT. Translation: CASSRDRENTGELFF.

The chain joins TRBV7-8 to TRBJ1-5; TRBD1 matches at 9 bases. Germline V lookup: CDR1 SGHVS, CDR2 FQNEAQ. This CDR3 is 13 amino acids long. Germline trimming cut 5 bases from V and 5 bases from J; bases unmatched to any gene: 1. The CDR3 is CASSRQGDQPQHF. The CDR3 DNA is TGTGCCAGCAGCAGACAGGGGGATCAGCCCCAGCATTTT.

This clone appeared a few times. V is TRBV19 and J is TRBJ1-4, with a weak D call TRBD1 (5 bases). Looked up from germline, CDR1 is LNHDA and CDR2 is SQIVND (reference sequence). The ends were cut back, 4 bases at V and 0 bases at J, with 6 bases in the middle. The CDR3 spans 14 residues. The CDR3 loop reads CASSTGTTNEKLFF. DNA of the CDR3: TGTGCCAGTAGTACAGGGACAACTAATGAAAAACTGTTTTTT.

This rearrangement joins TRBV27 to TRBJ1-1; 11 positions match TRBD1. CDR3 length equals 15 residues. The V gene's germline CDR1 is MNHEY and CDR2 SMNVEV (reference sequence). Trimming at V came to 5 bases and at J to 6 bases, leaving 8 bases not matched to a gene. The chain's CDR3 is CASSVHGQGAAEAFF. The DNA for the CDR3 is TGTGCCAGCAGTGTTCATGGACAGGGGGCAGCTGAAGCTTTCTTT.

V gene TRBV28 combines with J gene TRBJ1-1; TRBD1 matches at 9 bases. J gave up 3 bases and V 5 bases, and 4 bases lay outside the gene matches. This CDR3 is built from 14 residues. Germline V gives CDR1 MDHEN, CDR2 SYDVKM. Written as DNA, the CDR3 is TGTGCCAGCAGTGGAACAGGGGGCGACACTGAAGCTTTCTTT. Its translation is CASSGTGGDTEAFF.

This chain uses TRBV7-6 with TRBJ2-6, with 7 bases that match TRBD1. Germline assignment: CDR1 SGHVS and CDR2 FNYEAQ. The CDR3 loop spans 16 amino acids. The ends lost 5 bases at V and 1 base at J; junction bases unmatched: 5. In DNA, the CDR3 is TGTGCCAGCAGCACGGGACAGCAATCTGGGGCCAACGTCCTGACTTTC. The encoded protein is CASSTGQQSGANVLTF.

In the case of this clone: This specimen includes other DNA sequences encoding the same CDR3. V and J are TRBV5-1 and TRBJ2-7; D perhaps matches TRBD1 (5 bases). The CDR3 is 14 amino acids. Germline CDR1 and CDR2: SGHRS and YFSETQ. V was cut by 0 bases and J by 1 base, with 8 bases left in between. The CDR3 loop is CASSLGQGSYEQYF. CDR3 coding DNA: TGCGCCAGCAGCTTGGGTCAGGGTTCCTACGAGCAGTACTTC.

This chain connects TRBV11-3 to TRBJ1-1; 8 bases agree with TRBD1. Losses at the gene ends were 3 bases for V and 5 bases for J; bases not matched to a gene: 2. Per the germline V gene, CDR1 is SGHNT and CDR2 is YENEEA. CDR3 length equals 13 residues. DNA for the CDR3: TGTGCCAGCAGCTTCCGGACAGGGACTGAAGCTTTCTTT. Amino acid sequence: CASSFRTGTEAFF. The full variable domain, in which reference TRBV11-3 and TRBJ1-1 provide the parts outside the CDR3, is EAGVVQSPRYKIIEKKQPVAFWCNPISGHNTLYWYLQNLGQGPELLIRYENEEAVDDSQLPKDRFSAERLKGVDSTLKIQPAELGDSAVYLCASSFRTGTEAFFGQGTRLTVV.

The J gene is TRBJ1-5, the V gene TRBV27; TRBD1 aligns across 8 bases. Germline CDR1 MNHEY, CDR2 SMNVEV (reference sequence). The V segment lost 5 bases and the J segment 2 bases; nucleotides outside the gene matches: 2. The CDR3 has 14 amino acids. The DNA for the CDR3 is TGTGCCAGCAGTCTGACAGGGGGCAATCAGCCCCAGCATTTT. It translates to CASSLTGGNQPQHF.

A word on this clone: Different DNA sequences within this sample yield the same CDR3. V is TRBV30 and J is TRBJ1-6, with 7 bases that match TRBD1. With 8 bases clipped from V and 0 bases from J, the junction kept 7 bases outside the gene matches. The CDR3 is 15 amino acids. The germline V gene encodes CDR1 GTSNPN and CDR2 SVGIG (reference sequence). The CDR3 sequence: CAGRDSVSYNSPLHF. Written as DNA, the CDR3 is TGTGCCGGCCGGGACAGCGTCTCCTATAATTCACCCCTCCACTTT.

This chain links TRBV6-1 with TRBJ2-7; D perhaps matches TRBD2 (5 bases). The V gene's germline CDR1 is MNHNS and CDR2 SASEGT. The CDR3 is 14 residues long. Trimming cost V 1 base and J 5 bases, with 12 bases left between them. The CDR3 DNA is TGTGCCAGCAGTGAAGGACGGGGATCAAACGAGCAGTACTTC. Its translation is CASSEGRGSNEQYF.

The chain couples TRBV28 to TRBJ1-5; the D gene is possibly TRBD1 (6 bases). CDR3 length: 12 amino acids. V was shortened by 6 bases and J by 9 bases, with 12 bases between the two germline ends. The germline V gene encodes CDR1 MDHEN and CDR2 SYDVKM. The CDR3 region is CASRDSSWPQHF. The DNA of the CDR3 is TGTGCCAGCAGGGACAGCAGTTGGCCCCAGCATTTT.

This clone has only a few counts. V and J are TRBV27 and TRBJ1-1; 9 bases line up with TRBD1. V shed 5 bases and J 7 bases; nucleotides not matched to a gene: 8. The CDR3 is made up of 14 amino acids. CDR1 MNHEY and CDR2 SMNVEV come from the germline V gene (reference sequence). CDR3 residues: CASSVTQGAGEAFF. DNA for the CDR3: TGTGCCAGCAGTGTCACACAGGGGGCCGGTGAAGCTTTCTTT.